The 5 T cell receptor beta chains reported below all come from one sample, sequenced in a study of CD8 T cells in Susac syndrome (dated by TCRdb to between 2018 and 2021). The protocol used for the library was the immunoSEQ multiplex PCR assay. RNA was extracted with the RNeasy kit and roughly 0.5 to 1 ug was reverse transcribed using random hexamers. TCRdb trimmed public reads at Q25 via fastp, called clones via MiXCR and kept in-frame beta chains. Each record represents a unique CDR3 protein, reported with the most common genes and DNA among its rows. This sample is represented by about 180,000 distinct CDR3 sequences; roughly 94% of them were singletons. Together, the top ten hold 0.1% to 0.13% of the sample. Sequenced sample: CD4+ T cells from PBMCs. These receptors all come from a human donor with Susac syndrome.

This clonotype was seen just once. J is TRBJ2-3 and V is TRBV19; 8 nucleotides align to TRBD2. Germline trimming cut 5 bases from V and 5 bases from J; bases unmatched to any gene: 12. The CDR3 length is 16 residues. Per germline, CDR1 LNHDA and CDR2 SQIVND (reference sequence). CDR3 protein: CASSPWDQRGRDTQYF. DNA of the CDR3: TGTGCCAGTAGTCCCTGGGACCAGCGGGGGAGAGATACGCAGTATTTT. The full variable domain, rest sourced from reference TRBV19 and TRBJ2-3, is DGGITQSPKYLFRKEGQNVTLSCEQNLNHDAMYWYRQDPGQGLRLIYYSQIVNDFQKGDIAEGYSVSREKKESFPLTVTSAQKNPTAFYLCASSPWDQRGRDTQYFGPGTRLTVL.

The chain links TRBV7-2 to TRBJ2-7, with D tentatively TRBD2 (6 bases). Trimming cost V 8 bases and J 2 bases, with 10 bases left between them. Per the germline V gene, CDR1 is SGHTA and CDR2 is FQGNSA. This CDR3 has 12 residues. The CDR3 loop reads CASGGTTYEQYF. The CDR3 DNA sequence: TGTGCCAGCGGCGGGACGACCTACGAGCAGTACTTC. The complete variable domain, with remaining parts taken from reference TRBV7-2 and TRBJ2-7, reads GAGVSQSPSNKVTEKGKDVELRCDPISGHTALYWYRQSLGQGLEFLIYFQGNSAPDKSGLPSDRFSAERTGGSVSTLTIQRTQQEDSAVYLCASGGTTYEQYFGPGTRLTVT.

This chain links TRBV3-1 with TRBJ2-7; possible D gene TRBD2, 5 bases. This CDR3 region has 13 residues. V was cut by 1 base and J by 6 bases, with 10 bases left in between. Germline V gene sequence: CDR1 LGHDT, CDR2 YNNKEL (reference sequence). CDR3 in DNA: TGTGCCAGCAGCCAAGCGGGGTTGCTCGAGCAGTACTTC. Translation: CASSQAGLLEQYF.

The chain's CDR3 is CASSLLRGGNYGYTF. The CDR3 region has the DNA TGTGCCAGCAGCTTACTCCGGGGGGGTAACTATGGCTACACCTTC. The chain is built from TRBV7-2 and TRBJ1-2, with TRBD1 as a possible D gene (5 bases). This CDR3 comprises 15 residues. Trimming removed 2 bases from V and 1 base from J, with 11 bases in between. The germline V gene encodes CDR1 SGHTA and CDR2 FQGNSA.

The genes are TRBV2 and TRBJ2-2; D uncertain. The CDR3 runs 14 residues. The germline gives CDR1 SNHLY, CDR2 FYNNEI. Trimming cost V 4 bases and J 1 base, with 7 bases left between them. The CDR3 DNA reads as TGTGCCAGCAGTGTGAACCGGAACACCGGGGAGCTGTTTTTT. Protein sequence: CASSVNRNTGELFF.